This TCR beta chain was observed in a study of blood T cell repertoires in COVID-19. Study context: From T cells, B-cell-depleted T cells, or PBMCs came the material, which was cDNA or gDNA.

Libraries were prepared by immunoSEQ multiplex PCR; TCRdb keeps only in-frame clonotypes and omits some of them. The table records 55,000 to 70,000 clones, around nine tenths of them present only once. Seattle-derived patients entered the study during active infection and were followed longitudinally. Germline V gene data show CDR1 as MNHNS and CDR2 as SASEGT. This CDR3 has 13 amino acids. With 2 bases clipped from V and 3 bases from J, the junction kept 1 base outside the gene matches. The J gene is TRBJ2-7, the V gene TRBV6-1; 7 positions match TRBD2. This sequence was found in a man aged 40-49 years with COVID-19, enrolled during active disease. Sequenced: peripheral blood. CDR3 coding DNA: TGTGCCAGCAGTGAACGCGGGGGCTACGAGCAGTACTTC. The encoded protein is CASSERGGYEQYF.